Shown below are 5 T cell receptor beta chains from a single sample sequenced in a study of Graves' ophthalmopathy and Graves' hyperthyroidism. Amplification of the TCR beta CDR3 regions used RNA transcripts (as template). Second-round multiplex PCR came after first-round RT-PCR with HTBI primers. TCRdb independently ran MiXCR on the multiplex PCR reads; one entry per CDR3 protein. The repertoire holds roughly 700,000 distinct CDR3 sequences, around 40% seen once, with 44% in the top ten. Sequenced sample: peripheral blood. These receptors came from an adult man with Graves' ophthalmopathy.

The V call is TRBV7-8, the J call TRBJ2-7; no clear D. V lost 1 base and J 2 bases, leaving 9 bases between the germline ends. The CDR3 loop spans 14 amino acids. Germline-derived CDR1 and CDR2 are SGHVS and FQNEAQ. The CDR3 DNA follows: TGTGCCAGCAGCTTAGTTGTGGGAACCTACGAGCAGTACTTC. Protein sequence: CASSLVVGTYEQYF.

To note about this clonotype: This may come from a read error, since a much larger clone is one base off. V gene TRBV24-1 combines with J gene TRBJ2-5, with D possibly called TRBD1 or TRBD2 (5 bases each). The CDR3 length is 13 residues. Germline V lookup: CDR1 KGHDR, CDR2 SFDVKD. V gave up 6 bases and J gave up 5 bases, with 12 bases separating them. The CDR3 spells CATSSPGTETQYF. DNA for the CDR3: TGTGCCACCAGTAGTCCAGGGACGGAGACCCAGTACTTC.

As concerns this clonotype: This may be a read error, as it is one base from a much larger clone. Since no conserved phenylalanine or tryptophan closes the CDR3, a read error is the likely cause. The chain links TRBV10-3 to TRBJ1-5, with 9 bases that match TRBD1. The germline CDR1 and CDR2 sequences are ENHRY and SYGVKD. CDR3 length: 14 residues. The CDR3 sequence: CASSGQGRNQPQHL. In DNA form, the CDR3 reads TGTGCCAGCAGTGGACAGGGGCGCAATCAGCCCCAGCATCTT.

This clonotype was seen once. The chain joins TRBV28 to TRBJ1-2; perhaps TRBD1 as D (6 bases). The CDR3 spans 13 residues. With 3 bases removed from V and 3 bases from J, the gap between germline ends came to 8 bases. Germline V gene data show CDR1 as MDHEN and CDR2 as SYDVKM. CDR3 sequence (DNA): TGTGCCAGCAGTTTTGGGGGCCACTATGGCTACACCTTC. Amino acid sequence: CASSFGGHYGYTF.

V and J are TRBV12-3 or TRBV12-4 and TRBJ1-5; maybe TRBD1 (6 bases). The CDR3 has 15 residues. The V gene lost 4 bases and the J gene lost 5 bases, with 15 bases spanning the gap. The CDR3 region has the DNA TGTGCCAGCAGTTACGGAGCCAGGGGATATCAGCCCCAGCATTTT. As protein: CASSYGARGYQPQHF.